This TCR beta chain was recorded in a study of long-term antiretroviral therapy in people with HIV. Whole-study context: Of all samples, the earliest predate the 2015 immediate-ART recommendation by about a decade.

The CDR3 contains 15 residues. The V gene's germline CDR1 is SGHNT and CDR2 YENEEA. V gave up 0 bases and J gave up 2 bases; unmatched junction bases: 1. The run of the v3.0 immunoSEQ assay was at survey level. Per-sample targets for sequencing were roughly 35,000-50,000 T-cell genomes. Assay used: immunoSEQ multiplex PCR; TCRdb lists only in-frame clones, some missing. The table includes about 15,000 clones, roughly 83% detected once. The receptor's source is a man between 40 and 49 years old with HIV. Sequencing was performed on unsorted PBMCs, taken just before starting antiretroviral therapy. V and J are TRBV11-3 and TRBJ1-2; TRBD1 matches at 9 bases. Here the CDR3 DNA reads TGTGCCAGCAGCTTAGAGGGACAGGGAAACTATGGCTACACCTTC. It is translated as CASSLEGQGNYGYTF.